The 24 T cell receptor beta chains below all came from one sample that was sequenced in a study of CD8 T cells in ankylosing spondylitis. Each CDR3 protein is one row after TCRdb ran MiXCR on the 5' RACE reads. This table holds 150,000 to 200,000 distinct CDR3 sequences, roughly 13% found once. Sequenced: blood, either unsorted or a sorted T cell fraction (not recorded which). The receptors originated from a female donor with ankylosing spondylitis or in good health (not recorded which).

This clonotype was counted ten times or more. The gene calls are TRBV27 and TRBJ2-2; 7 bases map to TRBD2. The germline V gene encodes CDR1 MNHEY and CDR2 SMNVEV (reference sequence). Trimming took 1 base from V and 7 from J; bases not matched to a gene: 6. This CDR3 spans 15 amino acids. CDR3 nucleotide sequence: TGTGCCAGCAGTTTATACCAGCGGGATCACGGGGAGCTGTTTTTT. This sequence encodes CASSLYQRDHGELFF.

In its sample, this clonotype was seen a few times. The V gene is TRBV7-2, the J gene TRBJ2-4, with D uncertain. V lost 1 base, J lost 1 base, and 14 bases lay in between. CDR3 length: 17 residues. Germline assignment: CDR1 SGHTA and CDR2 FQGNSA. The CDR3 bases are TGTGCCAGCAGCTTAGTCCCCGGTTTGGTGGCCAAAAACATTCAGTACTTC. It codes for CASSLVPGLVAKNIQYF.

This clonotype has a handful of counts. The chain employs TRBV3-1 and TRBJ2-1, with 9 bases lining up with TRBD2. Germline V CDR1 and CDR2: LGHDT, YNNKEL (reference sequence). The CDR3 has 15 amino acids. V was pared by 4 bases and J by 4 bases, with 5 bases of the junction left unmatched. DNA for the CDR3: TGTGCCAGCAGCCCCCCCAGCGGGGGGTACAATGAGCAGTTCTTC. Its protein is CASSPPSGGYNEQFF.

The rearrangement links TRBV7-3 to TRBJ2-1, with 7 bases fitting TRBD2. Germline lookup yields CDR1 SGHTA and CDR2 FQGTGA. There are 14 residues in the CDR3. The V segment lost 4 bases and the J segment 7 bases; nucleotides outside the gene matches: 7. The CDR3 region is CASSSIPGGNEQFF. CDR3 nucleotides: TGTGCCAGCAGCTCAATCCCCGGGGGGAATGAGCAGTTCTTC.

This clonotype was counted between two and nine times. The rearrangement joins TRBV7-9 to TRBJ2-1; TRBD2 is a possible D gene (5 bases). The CDR3 consists of 15 residues. The V end was cut by 3 bases, the J end by 4 bases, with 13 bases between. Per germline, CDR1 SEHNR and CDR2 FQNEAQ (reference sequence). In nucleotides, the CDR3 is TGTGCCAGCAGCTTGTCTGGAGGAGTTTACAATGAGCAGTTCTTC. This codes for CASSLSGGVYNEQFF.

The sample holds many counts of this clonotype. This chain connects TRBV4-3 to TRBJ1-2; weak D call: TRBD1 (5 bases). Germline CDR1 and CDR2: LGHNA and YSLEER. Trimming shortened V by 2 bases and J by 4 bases, and 11 bases separated the two germline ends. This CDR3 has 14 amino acids. In DNA, the CDR3 is TGCGCCAGCAGCCAATTGGGGCAAGCCTATGGCTACACCTTC. Residues: CASSQLGQAYGYTF.

This clonotype was observed at least ten times. The chain has TRBV7-9 and TRBJ2-2; no definite D call. The CDR3 has 13 amino acids. Germline V CDR1 and CDR2: SEHNR, FQNEAQ (reference sequence). V was trimmed by 6 bases and J by 9 bases, leaving 14 bases between them. CDR3 nucleotides: TGTGCCAGCAGATACGACTCCCTCCGGGAGCTGTTTTTT. It codes for CASRYDSLRELFF.

As for this clonotype: A much larger clone differs by one base, so this may be a read error. The chain is built from TRBV7-8 and TRBJ2-1, with 9 bases matching TRBD2. The CDR3 spans 16 residues. Germline-derived CDR1 and CDR2 are SGHVS and FQNEAQ. The CDR3 DNA reads as TGTGCCAGCAGAATAGCGGGAGCTAAGGTAGACAATGAGCAGCTCTTC. As protein: CASRIAGAKVDNEQLF.

This rearrangement joins TRBV4-3 to TRBJ2-3; no reliable D call. Germline CDR1 and CDR2: LGHNA and YSLEER. The V end was cut by 0 bases, the J end by 3 bases, with 7 bases between. The CDR3 is 14 residues long. The CDR3 region has the DNA TGCGCCAGCAGCCAAGAGCCAGCGACAGATACGCAGTATTTT. Protein sequence: CASSQEPATDTQYF.

This clonotype was observed at least ten times. The chain combines TRBV7-8 with TRBJ2-5; 7 positions agree with TRBD1. Trimming took 5 bases from V and 3 from J; bases not matched to a gene: 6. CDR3 length: 14 amino acids. Germline V gene sequence: CDR1 SGHVS, CDR2 FQNEAQ. The CDR3 region is CASSANRGKETQYF. Here the CDR3 DNA reads TGTGCCAGCAGCGCTAACAGGGGTAAAGAGACCCAGTACTTC.

This clonotype was counted only a few times. V gene TRBV27 combines with J gene TRBJ1-5; D might be TRBD1 (5 bases). CDR1 is MNHEY and CDR2 is SMNVEV in the germline V gene (reference sequence). This CDR3 region has 15 residues. With 3 bases removed from V and 4 bases from J, the gap between germline ends came to 13 bases. CDR3 sequence: CASSFVGAGNQPQHF. The DNA for the CDR3 is TGTGCCAGCAGTTTCGTAGGGGCGGGAAATCAGCCCCAGCATTTT.

At least ten counts were recorded for this clonotype. The chain joins TRBV20-1 to TRBJ2-7; TRBD2 matches 12 bases. The CDR3 spans 14 residues. Per the germline V gene, CDR1 is DFQATT and CDR2 is SNEGSKA (reference sequence). V shed 6 bases and J 4 bases; nucleotides not matched to a gene: 7. This CDR3 is CSAVPLAGGYEQYF. For the CDR3, the DNA is TGCAGTGCCGTACCACTAGCGGGGGGATACGAGCAGTACTTC.

This clonotype was counted many times. V gene TRBV7-2 combines with J gene TRBJ2-5; D possibly corresponds to TRBD2 (5 bases). The length of the CDR3 is 15 residues. Trimming took off 1 base at V and 4 bases at J, with 13 bases between the two ends. CDR1 SGHTA and CDR2 FQGNSA come from the germline V gene. In DNA form, the CDR3 reads TGTGCCAGCAGCTTAGATCCGGGGAGCTTAGAGACCCAGTACTTC. Protein sequence: CASSLDPGSLETQYF.

The sample holds many counts of this clonotype. This chain links TRBV12-3 or TRBV12-4 with TRBJ2-2, with D perhaps TRBD1 (7 bases). Trimming took 5 bases from V and 8 from J, leaving 15 bases between them. This CDR3 has 14 residues. CDR3 nucleotides: TGTGCCAGCAGTACCGACAGGGAGGTGGGGGAGCTGTTTTTT. This encodes CASSTDREVGELFF.

As for this clonotype: This may arise from a read error, as a much more abundant clone is one base away. V usage is TRBV7-2 and J usage is TRBJ1-2; D unresolved. The length of the CDR3 is 12 residues. V was cut by 2 bases and J by 7 bases, with 8 bases left in between. Germline CDR1 reads SGHTA; CDR2 reads FQGNSA. CDR3 nucleotide sequence: TGTGCCAGCAGCTTAACAGAGTCTGGCTACACCTTC. The encoded protein is CASSLTESGYTF.

This clonotype was seen a handful of times. The gene calls are TRBV20-1 and TRBJ2-6, with 8 bases matching TRBD1. Germline CDR1 reads DFQATT; CDR2 reads SNEGSKA (reference sequence). CDR3 length equals 19 residues. The junction had 12 bases not matched to a gene; V was cut back by 1 base and J by 1 base. The CDR3 DNA reads as TGCAGTGCTAGAGCGAGAGAAAGGGACAGGCTGTCTGGGGCCAACGTCCTGACTTTC. Translating it yields CSARARERDRLSGANVLTF.

This clonotype was detected a few times. The V and J genes are TRBV30 and TRBJ2-2; tentative D call: TRBD2 (5 bases). This CDR3 is built from 15 residues. The V and J ends lost 2 bases and 2 bases respectively, with 12 bases between them. Germline V gene data show CDR1 as GTSNPN and CDR2 as SVGIG (reference sequence). This CDR3 is CAWSPDFINTGELFF. The CDR3 DNA follows: TGTGCCTGGAGTCCGGACTTTATCAACACCGGGGAGCTGTTTTTT.

The sample holds many counts of this clonotype. The chain is built from TRBV9 and TRBJ1-1, with a weak D call TRBD1 (5 bases). The CDR3 sequence is 13 residues long. Germline lookup yields CDR1 SGDLS and CDR2 YYNGEE. Trimming left V 2 bases short and J 5 bases short, with 10 bases between. The CDR3 sequence: CASSVAGHTEAFF. The CDR3 coding sequence is TGTGCCAGCAGCGTTGCAGGGCATACTGAAGCTTTCTTT.

Of note for this clonotype: No conserved phenylalanine or tryptophan is present at the end of the CDR3, so a read error is the likely explanation. V usage is TRBV7-2 and J usage is TRBJ2-6, with 7 bases lining up with TRBD1. The CDR3 length is 15 residues. With V trimmed by 7 bases and J by 2 bases, 5 bases remained unmatched. Germline assignment: CDR1 SGHTA and CDR2 FQGNSA. DNA of the CDR3: TGTGCCAGCATCAGGGACAGAGCTGGGGCCAACGTCCTGACTTGC. Its translation is CASIRDRAGANVLTC.

This chain links TRBV29-1 with TRBJ2-7, with TRBD2 identical over 8 bases. Germline V lookup: CDR1 SQVTM, CDR2 ANQGSEA. The V segment lost 3 bases and the J segment 1 base; nucleotides outside the gene matches: 11. The CDR3 extends over 16 amino acids. In DNA form, the CDR3 reads TGCAGCGTTGAGGGAGCGGGAGAATTGGGTTCCTACGAGCAGTACTTC. This translates into CSVEGAGELGSYEQYF.

At least ten counts were recorded for this clonotype. This chain connects TRBV3-1 to TRBJ2-1; weak D call: TRBD2 (6 bases). The CDR3 consists of 13 residues. Trimming cost V 3 bases and J 4 bases, with 7 bases left between them. The germline V gene encodes CDR1 LGHDT and CDR2 YNNKEL (reference sequence). CDR3 in amino acids: CASSQTRYNEQFF. CDR3 nucleotide sequence: TGTGCCAGCAGCCAGACTAGGTACAATGAGCAGTTCTTC.

V usage is TRBV7-9 and J usage is TRBJ2-1; possible D gene TRBD2, 7 bases. Trimming took 5 bases from V and 8 from J, leaving 19 bases between them. The CDR3 is 15 amino acids. Germline assignment: CDR1 SEHNR and CDR2 FQNEAQ (reference sequence). CDR3 region: CASSPGALAADEQFF. CDR3 DNA sequence: TGTGCCAGCAGCCCAGGGGCCCTAGCGGCCGATGAGCAGTTCTTC.

This clonotype was observed many times. The V gene is TRBV12-3 or TRBV12-4, the J gene TRBJ2-5; no firm D call. The CDR3 spans 11 residues. CDR3 loop: CATASQETQYF. CDR3 DNA: TGTGCTACGGCCTCACAAGAGACCCAGTACTTC.

This clonotype was seen only a few times. In DNA, the CDR3 is TGTGCCTGGAGTTCGACAGGGGCCTACAATGAGCAGTTCTTC. Translating it yields CAWSSTGAYNEQFF. V is TRBV30 and J is TRBJ2-1; 8 bases map to TRBD1. This CDR3 has 14 amino acids. Germline CDR1 and CDR2: GTSNPN and SVGIG (reference sequence). Trimming removed 2 bases from V and 2 bases from J; junction bases left unmatched: 2.